This TCR beta chain is drawn from a study of blood T cell repertoires in COVID-19. The germline V gene encodes CDR1 SQVTM and CDR2 ANQGSEA. The CDR3 consists of 14 residues. The V and J ends lost 7 bases and 6 bases, in that order; junction bases with no gene match: 13. Here immunoSEQ multiplex PCR was the method, and the copy in TCRdb shows in-frame clones only, minus some. In the table there are 350,000 to 450,000 clones, around nine tenths of which are singletons. The sample was PBMCs or T cells enriched from blood (not recorded which). The TCR comes from a woman aged 18-29 years who had been exposed to COVID-19. The rearrangement uses TRBV29-1 and TRBJ2-7, with 9 bases fitting TRBD1. This CDR3 reads CSARDRDSYGEQYF. CDR3 bases: TGCAGCGCTAGGGACAGGGATTCCTATGGCGAGCAGTACTTC.